This T cell receptor (beta chain) was sequenced during a study of T cell changes during pregnancy in multiple sclerosis. Trimming cost V 5 bases and J 8 bases; bases outside gene matches: 8. CDR1 MNHEY and CDR2 SVGAGI come from the germline V gene. CDR3 size: 13 residues. Some clones are missing from TCRdb's copy, which holds only in-frame ones; the method was immunoSEQ multiplex PCR. The table has fewer than 85,000 clones, 80% to 95% seen once. This receptor was identified in a female donor with multiple sclerosis, enrolled in a pregnancy study. The source material was peripheral blood, sampled in the second trimester of pregnancy. The V gene is TRBV6-5, the J gene TRBJ1-2; 7 nucleotides agree with TRBD1. CDR3 coding DNA: TGTGCCAGCAGTGAAACAGGGGCTCGGGGCTACACCTTC. It codes for CASSETGARGYTF.